The 7 T cell receptor beta chains below were found in one sample sequenced in a study of control samples from healthy donors and cancer patients (dated by TCRdb to 2020 to 2021). Library creation used the immunoSEQ multiplex PCR assay. TCRdb holds this immuneACCESS table with in-frame rearrangements only. Some clones are missing; in checked studies, unresolved V genes explain under half, and the rest has no known cause. This sample gives some 70,000 clones in total; roughly 80% of them show up just once. The ten largest clones capture about 3.1% of the sample. The sample comprised PBMCs. The source is a woman in her forties or fifties with lung cancer.

The chain links TRBV5-6 to TRBJ1-2; no clear D. V dropped 0 bases and J dropped 5 bases, with 11 bases sitting between them. The length of the CDR3 is 14 residues. CDR1 and CDR2 (germline): SGHDT, YYEEEE. In DNA, the CDR3 is TGTGCCAGCAGCTTGGGGCCGACGGAATATGGCTACACCTTC. This translates into CASSLGPTEYGYTF.

J is TRBJ1-2 and V is TRBV6-5; the match to TRBD1 covers 9 bases. Per the germline V gene, CDR1 is MNHEY and CDR2 is SVGAGI. The length of the CDR3 is 13 residues. The V segment lost 7 bases and the J segment 6 bases; nucleotides outside the gene matches: 6. In DNA form, the CDR3 reads TGTGCCAGCAAACTCGGACAGGGGAATGGCTACACCTTC. Translated: CASKLGQGNGYTF.

This clone was counted a few times. This chain links TRBV7-6 with TRBJ2-3; TRBD2 agrees at 8 bases. CDR1 is SGHVS, CDR2 FNYEAQ, per germline. Losses at the gene ends were 4 bases for V and 3 bases for J; bases not matched to a gene: 12. This CDR3 has 17 amino acids. The CDR3 loop is CASSSPSGGPRTDTQYF. DNA of the CDR3: TGTGCCAGCAGCTCCCCTTCGGGGGGGCCTCGGACAGATACGCAGTATTTT.

V is TRBV9 and J is TRBJ2-1; D tentatively reads TRBD1 or TRBD2 (6 bases each). CDR1 and CDR2 from the germline V gene are SGDLS and YYNGEE. Trimming removed 3 bases from V and 2 bases from J, with 12 bases in between. CDR3 size: 15 residues. DNA for the CDR3: TGTGCCAGCAGCGGGGGGGCTAGCACCTACAATGAGCAGTTCTTC. This codes for CASSGGASTYNEQFF.

The rearrangement joins TRBV2 to TRBJ1-3; 8 bases are shared with TRBD1. Germline V gene sequence: CDR1 SNHLY, CDR2 FYNNEI. The V segment lost 0 bases and the J segment 3 bases; nucleotides outside the gene matches: 7. The CDR3 loop spans 17 amino acids. Written as DNA, the CDR3 is TGTGCCAGCAGTGAAGCGGTCGGACAGGGTATTGGAAACACCATATATTTT. This codes for CASSEAVGQGIGNTIYF.

The rearrangement links TRBV7-2 to TRBJ2-7, with D perhaps being TRBD1 or TRBD2 (5 bases each). This CDR3 comprises 14 residues. V was trimmed by 5 bases and J by 3 bases, leaving 14 bases between them. CDR1 and CDR2 (germline): SGHTA, FQGNSA. The CDR3 is CASSPGRNVYEQYF. In nucleotides, the CDR3 is TGTGCCAGCAGCCCGGGACGGAATGTCTACGAGCAGTACTTC.

The chain combines TRBV9 with TRBJ1-1; no reliable D call. Trimming removed 0 bases from V and 4 bases from J, with 7 bases in between. The CDR3 spans 13 residues. CDR1 SGDLS and CDR2 YYNGEE come from the germline V gene. CDR3 loop: CASSVGMATEAFF. CDR3 nucleotide sequence: TGTGCCAGCAGCGTAGGGATGGCCACTGAAGCTTTCTTT.